The 18 T cell receptor beta chains in this list originate from one sample, sequenced in a study of cytomegalovirus exposure and HLA in healthy donors. Researchers ran the PCR with 60 Vbeta and 13 Jbeta primers. Here immunoSEQ multiplex PCR was the method, and the copy in TCRdb shows in-frame clones only, minus some. The repertoire includes around 150,000 clones, 75% to 90% of them detected once, and about 4.7% sits in the top ten. Sequenced material: PBMCs. These receptors came from a man younger than 40 in good health and CMV-seronegative.

The chain has TRBV29-1 and TRBJ2-7; D is perhaps TRBD1 (5 bases). The CDR3 loop spans 13 amino acids. Per the germline V gene, CDR1 is SQVTM and CDR2 is ANQGSEA. The germline V and J ends were trimmed by 4 bases and 2 bases, with 12 bases remaining between them. The CDR3 sequence is CSVAQGRAYEQYF. CDR3 bases: TGCAGCGTTGCGCAGGGCAGGGCCTACGAGCAGTACTTC.

The chain joins TRBV11-2 to TRBJ2-5; possibly TRBD1 for D (7 bases). The CDR3 consists of 15 residues. From germline, CDR1 is SGHAT and CDR2 FQNNGV. V was trimmed by 3 bases and J by 7 bases, leaving 18 bases between them. The CDR3 reads CASSFQGGLGGTQYF. As DNA, the CDR3 is TGTGCCAGCAGCTTTCAGGGGGGACTTGGGGGGACCCAGTACTTC. The variable domain in full, completed from reference TRBV11-2 and TRBJ2-5, reads EAGVAQSPRYKIIEKRQSVAFWCNPISGHATLYWYQQILGQGPKLLIQFQNNGVVDDSQLPKDRFSAERLKGVDSTLKIQPAKLEDSAVYLCASSFQGGLGGTQYFGPGTRLLVL.

The chain joins TRBV2 to TRBJ1-1, with D tentatively TRBD1 (5 bases). Trimming took 7 bases from V and 0 from J, leaving 12 bases between them. The CDR3 spans 14 residues. The germline gives CDR1 SNHLY, CDR2 FYNNEI. DNA for the CDR3: TGTGCCAGCACGGTAGGGACTGTGAACACTGAAGCTTTCTTT. Translated: CASTVGTVNTEAFF. The full variable domain, in which reference TRBV2 and TRBJ1-1 provide the parts outside the CDR3, is EPEVTQTPSHQVTQMGQEVILRCVPISNHLYFYWYRQILGQKVEFLVSFYNNEISEKSEIFDDQFSVERPDGSNFTLKIRSTKLEDSAMYFCASTVGTVNTEAFFGQGTRLTVV.

This clone was found a few times. This sequence joins TRBV19 and TRBJ2-7; 8 bases align to TRBD2. Germline-derived CDR1 and CDR2 are LNHDA and SQIVND (reference sequence). V shed 10 bases, J shed 0 bases, and the junction held 11 bases outside the gene matches. The CDR3 is 15 residues long. In DNA, the CDR3 is TGTGCCACGACCCCCGGGAGGGAAAACTCCTACGAGCAGTACTTC. This codes for CATTPGRENSYEQYF.

V and J are TRBV5-1 and TRBJ1-1; a weak D match, TRBD1 (6 bases). The CDR3 is 14 residues long. Looked up from germline, CDR1 is SGHRS and CDR2 is YFSETQ. With 4 bases removed from V and 0 bases from J, the gap between germline ends came to 10 bases. CDR3 protein: CASSPQGMNTEAFF. The CDR3 DNA reads as TGCGCCAGCAGCCCGCAGGGGATGAACACTGAAGCTTTCTTT. The whole variable domain, remainder taken from reference TRBV5-1 and TRBJ1-1, is KAGVTQTPRYLIKTRGQQVTLSCSPISGHRSVSWYQQTPGQGLQFLFEYFSETQRNKGNFPGRFSGRQFSNSRSEMNVSTLELGDSALYLCASSPQGMNTEAFFGQGTRLTVV.

The chain recombines TRBV5-1 with TRBJ1-1; 7 nucleotides match TRBD1. The CDR3 is made up of 14 amino acids. Germline CDR1 and CDR2: SGHRS and YFSETQ. V trimming: 6 bases; J trimming: 0 bases; junction bases outside the gene matches: 5. CDR3 sequence reads: CASNPGTVNTEAFF. The CDR3 DNA reads TGCGCCAGCAATCCGGGGACAGTGAACACTGAAGCTTTCTTT.

The V and J genes are TRBV7-2 and TRBJ2-1; a possible D gene is TRBD2 (6 bases). V was trimmed by 1 base and J by 2 bases, leaving 12 bases between them. CDR3 size: 16 residues. Per the germline V gene, CDR1 is SGHTA and CDR2 is FQGNSA. CDR3 DNA: TGTGCCAGCAGCTTAGGCATCGGGGGTCCCTACAATGAGCAGTTCTTC. Translating gives CASSLGIGGPYNEQFF.

The V and J genes are TRBV29-1 and TRBJ2-2; TRBD1 matches at 9 bases. The J segment lost 4 bases and the V segment lost 6 bases, leaving 9 bases of the junction unmatched. CDR1 is SQVTM, CDR2 ANQGSEA, per germline. This CDR3 contains 15 residues. CDR3 sequence: CSVLRTGVRTGELFF. In DNA, the CDR3 is TGCAGCGTCCTTCGGACAGGGGTTCGCACCGGGGAGCTGTTTTTT.

The V gene is TRBV11-1, the J gene TRBJ2-7; possible D gene TRBD1, 6 bases. Trimming took 5 bases from V and 4 from J, leaving 15 bases between them. CDR1 SGHAT and CDR2 FQDESV come from the germline V gene (reference sequence). This CDR3 contains 14 residues. CDR3 protein: CASSLHTGSYEQYF. CDR3 nucleotide sequence: TGTGCCAGCAGCCTACACACAGGGTCATACGAGCAGTACTTC.

The chain combines TRBV14 with TRBJ1-4; D is perhaps TRBD1 (6 bases). Trimming left V 4 bases short and J 8 bases short, with 14 bases between. This CDR3 comprises 14 residues. The germline V gene encodes CDR1 SGHDN and CDR2 FVKESK. CDR3 DNA sequence: TGTGCCAGCAGCCGCGACAGGCTGGGCGAAAAACTGTTTTTT. Translating it yields CASSRDRLGEKLFF.

The V and J genes are TRBV6-5 and TRBJ2-3; TRBD2 might be the D (5 bases). The V gene's germline CDR1 is MNHEY and CDR2 SVGAGI. CDR3 size: 15 residues. Trimming took off 6 bases at V and 4 bases at J, with 17 bases between the two ends. The chain's CDR3 is CASSLSIGNADTQYF. CDR3 in DNA: TGTGCCAGCAGCCTCTCTATCGGGAACGCAGATACGCAGTATTTT.

The chain combines TRBV5-1 with TRBJ2-2; D might be TRBD1 (6 bases). The CDR3 covers 18 residues. Germline CDR1 SGHRS, CDR2 YFSETQ. The V gene lost 6 bases and the J gene lost 0 bases, with 21 bases spanning the gap. The CDR3 is CASIVRPDSYANTGELFF. The CDR3 nucleotides read TGCGCCAGCATCGTTCGACCGGACAGCTATGCGAACACCGGGGAGCTGTTTTTT.

The CDR3 protein is CASRPTSGARDTQYF. The CDR3 DNA reads as TGTGCCAGCAGGCCTACTAGCGGGGCCAGAGATACGCAGTATTTT. The J gene is TRBJ2-3, the V gene TRBV28; 10 bases fit TRBD2. Germline trimming cut 6 bases from V and 5 bases from J; bases unmatched to any gene: 8. CDR3 length: 15 residues. The V gene's germline CDR1 is MDHEN and CDR2 SYDVKM.

The genes are TRBV30 and TRBJ1-2; possible D gene TRBD1, 5 bases. V was trimmed by 8 bases and J by 3 bases, leaving 16 bases between them. This CDR3 has 13 residues. Germline-derived CDR1 and CDR2 are GTSNPN and SVGIG (reference sequence). This CDR3 is CAVTGGAYYGYTF. DNA of the CDR3: TGTGCCGTAACCGGTGGGGCCTACTATGGCTACACCTTC.

The J gene is TRBJ2-7, the V gene TRBV7-2, with 7 bases matching TRBD1. Germline CDR1 reads SGHTA; CDR2 reads FQGNSA. Trimming at V came to 1 base and at J to 13 bases, leaving 7 bases not matched to a gene. This CDR3 comprises 12 residues. CDR3 residues: CASSLDLGQVYF. CDR3 coding DNA: TGTGCCAGCAGCTTAGACCTAGGACAGGTTTACTTC.

The genes are TRBV6-5 and TRBJ1-1; D may be TRBD1 (6 bases). Per the germline V gene, CDR1 is MNHEY and CDR2 is SVGAGI. The V gene lost 7 bases and the J gene lost 8 bases, with 11 bases spanning the gap. This CDR3 spans 11 amino acids. DNA for the CDR3: TGTGCCAGCACCCTAGGGACAGAAGCTTTCTTT. Its translation: CASTLGTEAFF.

The chain combines TRBV6-6 with TRBJ2-7, with 9 bases matching TRBD1. The ends lost 5 bases at V and 5 bases at J; junction bases unmatched: 10. The length of the CDR3 is 15 residues. Germline assignment: CDR1 MNHNY and CDR2 SVGAGI (reference sequence). CDR3 DNA: TGTGCCAGCAGTGCGCGCGGGACAGGGATCGACGAGCAGTACTTC. Translating it yields CASSARGTGIDEQYF.

This clone was picked up one time. The genes are TRBV13 and TRBJ1-1; the D gene is possibly TRBD1 (6 bases). The CDR3 extends over 16 amino acids. Trimming took off 5 bases at V and 1 base at J, with 17 bases between the two ends. Germline CDR1 and CDR2: PRHDT and FYEKMQ (reference sequence). The CDR3 nucleotides are TGTGCCAGCAGCCAAGGCCCGGGGACACCGAACACTGAAGCTTTCTTT. Protein product: CASSQGPGTPNTEAFF.